This T cell receptor (beta chain) emerged from a study of CD8 T cells in ankylosing spondylitis. Concerning this clonotype: What it recognizes is unknown.

Broader study findings: Reports say disease-linked clones showed up significantly more in matched ankylosing spondylitis synovial fluid.

TCRdb re-called the 5' RACE reads with MiXCR, one entry per CDR3 protein. Of 150,000 to 200,000 distinct CDR3 sequences listed, 15% to 20% were seen once; the top ten hold 3.5% to 5%. The clonotype originates from a male donor under 30 with ankylosing spondylitis or in good health (not recorded which). Input material: blood, either unsorted or a sorted T cell fraction (not recorded which).

In nucleotides, the CDR3 is TGCAGTGCTAGAGATGGTGACCGGGCGGAGACCCAGTACTTC. Its protein is CSARDGDRAETQYF. The V gene is TRBV20-1, the J gene TRBJ2-5; D remains ambiguous. The CDR3 contains 14 residues. Looked up from germline, CDR1 is DFQATT and CDR2 is SNEGSKA (reference sequence). Between the trimmed V and J ends, which lost 0 bases and 5 bases, there was a span of 13 bases.